Listed below are T cell receptor beta chains from one sample, sequenced in a study of shared clonotypes between healthy human individuals. Clones were sequenced by immunoSEQ multiplex PCR, and TCRdb holds only the in-frame ones, with some missing. The sample records about 2.2 million clones, roughly 91% being singletons. Material for sequencing was naive CD8+ T cells from PBMCs. The source of these receptors is a man aged 18 to 29 in good health. Some clones in this sample may be carry-over from other donors' samples. The CDR3 runs from the conserved cysteine through the conserved F or W. D genes are given only for firm matches. Clone sizes are given selectively: once, few, many, or a class where the clone is expanded.

TRBV28,TRBJ2-3,once,.,TGTGCCAGCAGTTTGGAGGGACACCCAGATACGCAGTATTTT,CASSLEGHPDTQYF
TRBV7-9,TRBJ1-2,.,.,TGTGCCAGCAGCTTAGCTTATACGTCGGAGGGCTACACCTTC,CASSLAYTSEGYTF
TRBV27,TRBJ2-7,.,TRBD2,TGTGCCAGCAGTTTCCGCGCGGGAGCTCCTCGCTACGAGCAGTACTTC,CASSFRAGAPRYEQYF
TRBV5-4,TRBJ1-2,.,.,TGTGCCAGCAGCCCCGTTGGGATGCGGTTCAACTATGGCTACACCTTC,CASSPVGMRFNYGYTF
TRBV12-5,TRBJ2-2,.,.,TGTGCTAGTGGTCAGGGGCCCGGGGAGCTGTTTTTT,CASGQGPGELFF
TRBV27,TRBJ2-3,.,.,TGTGCCAGCAGTTTGTTGGGACCCACTCCGTTCACAGATACGCAGTATTTT,CASSLLGPTPFTDTQYF
TRBV21-1,TRBJ1-4,once,.,TGTGCCGTCAGGGGCGGGGGACATGAAAAACTGTTTTTT,CAVRGGGHEKLFF
TRBV5-4,TRBJ1-6,.,TRBD1,TGTGCCAGCAGCAAACCGGGACAGACATCACCCCTCCACTTT,CASSKPGQTSPLHF
TRBV9,TRBJ2-1,.,.,TGTGCCAGCAGCCCTTCTAGGGCCCTCTCCTACAATGAGCAGTTCTTC,CASSPSRALSYNEQFF
TRBV7-9,TRBJ2-1,.,.,TGTGCCAGCAGAACTCTAGCGAATGAGCAGTTCTTC,CASRTLANEQFF
TRBV6-5,TRBJ2-5,.,.,TGTGCCAGCAGTTACAATTCGGCAGGATCGGAAGAGACCCAGTACTTC,CASSYNSAGSEETQYF
TRBV29-1,TRBJ1-2,.,.,TGCAGCGTTAGGTTTTCGGGCATTCTCCATGGCTACACCTTC,CSVRFSGILHGYTF
TRBV10-2,TRBJ1-2,.,TRBD1,TGCGCCAGCAACACGGGACAGGGGGCGATCCTAGCTAACTATGGCTACACCTTC,CASNTGQGAILANYGYTF
TRBV7-8,TRBJ2-5,.,.,TGTGCCAGCAGCCTCCAAGAGACCCAGTACTTC,CASSLQETQYF
TRBV14,TRBJ2-7,.,.,TGTGCCAGCAGCCCCCGTGGGTACGAGCAGTACTTC,CASSPRGYEQYF
TRBV9,TRBJ1-2,.,.,TGTGCCAGCAGCGTAGAAGGCAGAAACTATGGCTACACCTTC,CASSVEGRNYGYTF
TRBV27,TRBJ1-1,.,.,TGTGCCAGCAGTTTTAGTCGGGGCACTGAAGCTTTCTTT,CASSFSRGTEAFF
TRBV28,TRBJ2-1,once,.,TGTGCCAGCACTCCTGGGGGCAGCTCCTACAATGAGCAGTTCTTC,CASTPGGSSYNEQFF
TRBV9,TRBJ1-2,.,.,TGTGCCAGCAGCGTAGGGGGGGACCTCGTCCCAAATGGCTACACCTTC,CASSVGGDLVPNGYTF
TRBV27,TRBJ2-3,once,.,TGTGCCAGCAGTTACACCTTAGCGGACACAGATACGCAGTATTTT,CASSYTLADTDTQYF